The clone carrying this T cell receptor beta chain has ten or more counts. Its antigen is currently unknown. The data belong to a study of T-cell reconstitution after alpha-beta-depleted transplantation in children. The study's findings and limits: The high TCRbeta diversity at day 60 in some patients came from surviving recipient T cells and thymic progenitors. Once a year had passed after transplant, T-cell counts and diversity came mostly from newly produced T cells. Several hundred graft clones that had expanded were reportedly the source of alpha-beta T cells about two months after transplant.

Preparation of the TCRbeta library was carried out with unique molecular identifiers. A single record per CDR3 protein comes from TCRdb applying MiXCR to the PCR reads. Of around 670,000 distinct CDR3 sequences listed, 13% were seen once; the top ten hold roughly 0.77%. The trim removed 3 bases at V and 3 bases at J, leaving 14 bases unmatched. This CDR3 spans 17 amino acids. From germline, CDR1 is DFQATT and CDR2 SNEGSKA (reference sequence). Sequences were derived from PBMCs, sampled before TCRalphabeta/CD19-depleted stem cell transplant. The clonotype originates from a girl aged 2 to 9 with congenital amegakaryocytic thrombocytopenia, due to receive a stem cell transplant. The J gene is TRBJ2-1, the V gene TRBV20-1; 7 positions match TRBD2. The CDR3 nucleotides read TGCAGTGCTAGTAAAGTGGGCGGGAGCAATGTCTACAATGAGCAGTTCTTC. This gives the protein CSASKVGGSNVYNEQFF.